Below are 19 T cell receptor beta chains sequenced from a single sample in a study of T cell responses to AZD1222 COVID-19 vaccine. This table comes from immunoSEQ multiplex PCR, and its TCRdb copy is limited to in-frame clones, with some not included. The repertoire consists of about 130,000 clones, with roughly 86% occurring once and the leading ten covering more than 10%. The sequencing used peripheral blood, collected on day 0 of AZD1222 vaccination. The receptors shown here come from an adult in good health.

The rearrangement joins TRBV10-3 to TRBJ2-5; D remains ambiguous. CDR1 and CDR2 (germline): ENHRY, SYGVKD. The CDR3 is made up of 10 amino acids. V lost 8 bases to trimming and J lost 5 bases, with 6 bases between them. The DNA of the CDR3 is TGTGCCATCGGGTTGGAGACCCAGTACTTC. This encodes CAIGLETQYF.

This rearrangement joins TRBV6-1 to TRBJ2-7, with D possibly being TRBD1 (5 bases). This CDR3 contains 14 residues. Germline values: CDR1 MNHNS, CDR2 SASEGT. Trimming pared 3 bases from V and 6 bases from J, leaving 15 bases between. This chain's CDR3 is CASSEDIRLGEQYF. The DNA of the CDR3 is TGTGCCAGCAGTGAGGACATTCGTCTGGGCGAGCAGTACTTC.

The rearrangement joins TRBV7-8 to TRBJ2-7, with a possible D match to TRBD1 (5 bases). The germline CDR1 and CDR2 sequences are SGHVS and FQNEAQ. Deletions cut 3 bases from V and 7 bases from J, with 10 bases between. The CDR3 covers 12 residues. The CDR3, as DNA: TGTGCCAGCAGCTTGGGGCGTGATGAGCAGTACTTC. This encodes CASSLGRDEQYF.

This clone was seen once. The chain is built from TRBV18 and TRBJ1-5, with a possible D match to TRBD1 (6 bases). The V gene lost 3 bases and the J gene lost 3 bases, with 9 bases spanning the gap. Germline-derived CDR1 and CDR2 are KGHSH and LQKENI. The CDR3 length is 14 residues. CDR3 DNA: TGTGCCAGCTCACCGACAGGCTTCAATCAGCCCCAGCATTTT. Protein: CASSPTGFNQPQHF.

The chain links TRBV27 to TRBJ1-1, with 7 bases that match TRBD1. The germline CDR1 and CDR2 sequences are MNHEY and SMNVEV (reference sequence). This CDR3 has 15 residues. V trimming: 3 bases; J trimming: 1 base; junction bases outside the gene matches: 5. The CDR3 DNA is TGTGCCAGCAGTTTGGGACAGCAAAGGAACACTGAAGCTTTCTTT. This gives the protein CASSLGQQRNTEAFF.

The chain is built from TRBV5-6 and TRBJ1-1; weak D call: TRBD1 (6 bases). V shed 7 bases and J shed 6 bases, with 19 bases lying between them. Germline V lookup: CDR1 SGHDT, CDR2 YYEEEE. The CDR3 covers 14 residues. CDR3 DNA: TGTGCCAGCGGAAAAACGGGGGCCGGGGCTGAAGCTTTCTTT. The encoded protein is CASGKTGAGAEAFF.

V is TRBV27 and J is TRBJ1-1; a possible D gene is TRBD1 (6 bases). This CDR3 has 14 amino acids. V was shortened by 6 bases and J by 1 base, with 12 bases between the two germline ends. Germline CDR1 and CDR2: MNHEY and SMNVEV (reference sequence). CDR3 sequence: CASRTGHPNTEAFF. The CDR3 DNA is TGTGCCAGCAGAACGGGACACCCGAACACTGAAGCTTTCTTT.

The chain joins TRBV27 to TRBJ1-6; possible D gene TRBD1, 5 bases. V lost 6 bases and J lost 8, with 14 bases in between. Germline V gene sequence: CDR1 MNHEY, CDR2 SMNVEV (reference sequence). This CDR3 spans 14 amino acids. The CDR3 nucleotides are TGTGCCAGCAGGCCGACAGTCGGGGATTCACCCCTCCACTTT. Its translation: CASRPTVGDSPLHF.

V gene TRBV7-2 combines with J gene TRBJ2-7; a possible D gene is TRBD2 (7 bases). The V gene lost 1 base and the J gene lost 2 bases, with 15 bases spanning the gap. The CDR3 loop spans 16 amino acids. CDR1 and CDR2 from the germline V gene are SGHTA and FQGNSA. The CDR3 here is CASSLDGWEGAYEQYF. For the CDR3, the DNA is TGTGCCAGCAGCTTAGATGGGTGGGAGGGGGCCTACGAGCAGTACTTC.

This chain links TRBV27 with TRBJ2-5, with 9 nucleotides matching TRBD2. Trimming took 0 bases from V and 4 from J; bases not matched to a gene: 3. The CDR3 consists of 15 residues. The V gene's germline CDR1 is MNHEY and CDR2 SMNVEV (reference sequence). Here the CDR3 reads CASSLSGGGGETQYF. CDR3 coding DNA: TGTGCCAGCAGTTTATCGGGCGGGGGGGGAGAGACCCAGTACTTC.

The gene calls are TRBV4-3 and TRBJ1-5; unclear D gene. The CDR3 contains 13 residues. Germline CDR1 is LGHNA and CDR2 is YSLEER. Trimming took off 0 bases at V and 10 bases at J, with 10 bases between the two ends. The CDR3 nucleotides read TGCGCCAGCAGCCAAGATTGGCGGGAACCCCAGCATTTT. Residues: CASSQDWREPQHF.

The chain employs TRBV9 and TRBJ2-4; D may be TRBD2 (5 bases). The CDR3 has 14 residues. V was clipped by 4 bases and J by 8 bases, with 16 bases between them. CDR1 is SGDLS and CDR2 is YYNGEE in the germline V gene. The CDR3 loop reads CASSLGSEGYIQYF. DNA of the CDR3: TGTGCCAGCAGCCTGGGATCAGAGGGCTACATTCAGTACTTC.

The chain couples TRBV7-8 to TRBJ2-2; no definite D call. Germline V gene data show CDR1 as SGHVS and CDR2 as FQNEAQ. The CDR3 consists of 12 residues. The germline V and J ends were trimmed by 5 bases and 4 bases, with 5 bases remaining between them. CDR3 protein: CASSHSTGELFF. The CDR3, as DNA: TGTGCCAGCAGCCACTCCACCGGGGAGCTGTTTTTT.

V usage is TRBV11-2 and J usage is TRBJ1-3; D remains ambiguous. Germline CDR1 SGHAT, CDR2 FQNNGV. The ends were cut back, 4 bases at V and 0 bases at J, with 7 bases in the middle. The CDR3 consists of 14 residues. The CDR3 nucleotides read TGTGCCAGCAGCTCCCAATACTCTGGAAACACCATATATTTT. It encodes CASSSQYSGNTIYF.

The chain links TRBV7-6 to TRBJ1-5; 8 bases fit TRBD1. From germline, CDR1 is SGHVS and CDR2 FNYEAQ. The CDR3 totals 14 residues. J lost 7 bases, V lost 1 base, and 3 bases had no gene match. CDR3 sequence: CASSLEAGGQPQHF. In DNA, the CDR3 is TGTGCCAGCAGCTTAGAGGCAGGGGGCCAGCCCCAGCATTTT.

This clone is a singleton in its sample. The chain employs TRBV20-1 and TRBJ1-1; D remains ambiguous. From germline, CDR1 is DFQATT and CDR2 SNEGSKA (reference sequence). V lost 3 bases and J lost 1, with 15 bases in between. The CDR3 extends over 15 amino acids. CDR3 residues: CSASDLWRSNTEAFF. In nucleotides, the CDR3 is TGCAGTGCTAGTGACCTTTGGCGGTCGAACACTGAAGCTTTCTTT.

This clone has only a few counts. The chain carries TRBV6-5 and TRBJ2-5, with D perhaps matching TRBD1 or TRBD2 (7 bases each). V was pared by 7 bases and J by 4 bases, with 19 bases between. Germline CDR1 reads MNHEY; CDR2 reads SVGAGI. The CDR3 length is 15 residues. The CDR3 DNA follows: TGTGCCAGCACCCAAAACGGCAGGGGGGGAGAGACCCAGTACTTC. Amino acids: CASTQNGRGGETQYF.

The chain uses TRBV4-1 and TRBJ2-1; 11 positions agree with TRBD2. Trimming removed 7 bases from V and 7 bases from J; junction bases left unmatched: 6. From germline, CDR1 is MGHRA and CDR2 YSYEKL. This CDR3 contains 14 residues. The CDR3 here is CASTASGRRNEQFF. The CDR3 bases are TGCGCCAGCACGGCTAGCGGGAGGAGGAATGAGCAGTTCTTC.

V is TRBV5-1 and J is TRBJ1-4; D possibly corresponds to TRBD1 (5 bases). The CDR3 contains 16 residues. V lost 0 bases, J lost 8 bases, and 17 bases lay in between. In germline, CDR1 is SGHRS, CDR2 YFSETQ. CDR3 sequence (DNA): TGCGCCAGCAGCTTGGAGGCGGGGCGTGTATACGAAAAACTGTTTTTT. It specifies CASSLEAGRVYEKLFF.